These 10 T cell receptor beta chains share one sample of origin, sequenced in a study of blood T cell repertoires in COVID-19. The protocol was immunoSEQ multiplex PCR, while the TCRdb copy is restricted to in-frame clones and leaves out a portion. In the table there are 200,000 to 300,000 clones, under 90% of which are singletons. Sequences were obtained from peripheral blood. Every receptor here comes from a man between 60 and 70 years old with acute or convalescent COVID-19.

The J gene is TRBJ1-1, the V gene TRBV28, with no clear D. With 1 base removed from V and 8 bases from J, the gap between germline ends came to 11 bases. The CDR3 consists of 13 residues. The germline V gene encodes CDR1 MDHEN and CDR2 SYDVKM. CDR3 DNA sequence: TGTGCCAGCAGTTTATATGGGCAGCCGGAAGCTTTCTTT. As protein: CASSLYGQPEAFF.

The chain uses TRBV19 and TRBJ1-1; D remains ambiguous. The CDR3 has 16 amino acids. Trimming stripped 2 bases from V and 8 bases from J, with 21 bases between. In germline, CDR1 is LNHDA, CDR2 SQIVND (reference sequence). The CDR3 reads CASSIRPGGAAAEAFF. The CDR3 nucleotides read TGTGCCAGTAGTATAAGGCCGGGTGGAGCCGCAGCGGAAGCTTTCTTT. Together with reference TRBV19 and TRBJ1-1, the CDR3 gives the full variable domain: DGGITQSPKYLFRKEGQNVTLSCEQNLNHDAMYWYRQDPGQGLRLIYYSQIVNDFQKGDIAEGYSVSREKKESFPLTVTSAQKNPTAFYLCASSIRPGGAAAEAFFGQGTRLTVV.

With respect to this clone: Other DNA sequences from this sample encode an identical CDR3 as well. The chain carries TRBV5-1 and TRBJ1-2, with TRBD1 as a possible D gene (6 bases). The germline CDR1 and CDR2 sequences are SGHRS and YFSETQ. This CDR3 is 15 amino acids long. The V and J ends lost 0 bases and 0 bases respectively, with 9 bases between them. The CDR3 region is CASSLGTATNYGYTF. The CDR3 region has the DNA TGCGCCAGCAGCTTGGGGACAGCCACTAACTATGGCTACACCTTC.

The rearrangement links TRBV27 to TRBJ2-1; 11 bases are a match to TRBD2. Looked up from germline, CDR1 is MNHEY and CDR2 is SMNVEV (reference sequence). J gave up 9 bases and V 3 bases, and 10 bases lay outside the gene matches. The CDR3 length is 16 residues. CDR3 region: CASSFSGRALGGEQFF. In DNA, the CDR3 is TGTGCCAGCAGTTTTAGCGGGAGGGCCCTCGGGGGTGAGCAGTTCTTC.

The chain employs TRBV28 and TRBJ2-1, with 8 bases identical to TRBD2. Losses at the gene ends were 2 bases for V and 1 base for J; bases not matched to a gene: 19. This CDR3 has 21 residues. CDR1 MDHEN and CDR2 SYDVKM come from the germline V gene. The chain's CDR3 is CASSLGLRAYGRVQSYNEQFF. CDR3 DNA: TGTGCCAGCAGTTTAGGTCTGCGGGCATACGGGAGGGTCCAATCCTACAATGAGCAGTTCTTC.

This clone showed up just once. V is TRBV12-3 or TRBV12-4 and J is TRBJ1-2; maybe TRBD1 (6 bases). Trimming removed 2 bases from V and 8 bases from J, with 12 bases in between. The CDR3 covers 13 residues. CDR3 in DNA: TGTGCCAGCAGTTTAAATCCAGGGGAGGGCTACACCTTC. Protein product: CASSLNPGEGYTF.

The genes are TRBV11-2 and TRBJ2-3; D perhaps matches TRBD2 (6 bases). Trimming cost V 3 bases and J 1 base, with 11 bases left between them. This CDR3 contains 15 residues. Germline V gene lookup returns CDR1 SGHAT and CDR2 FQNNGV. CDR3 DNA sequence: TGTGCCAGCAGCTTGGGGCGGGGACGCACAGATACGCAGTATTTT. Translating gives CASSLGRGRTDTQYF.

The rearrangement joins TRBV7-3 to TRBJ1-6; 7 bases match TRBD1. The CDR3 totals 15 residues. V trimming: 5 bases; J trimming: 5 bases; junction bases outside the gene matches: 6. Germline CDR1 SGHTA, CDR2 FQGTGA. The CDR3 loop is CASSQQGSHNSPLHF. The CDR3 nucleotides are TGTGCCAGCAGCCAACAGGGGTCCCATAATTCACCCCTCCACTTT.

This clone has just one count. CDR3 sequence reads: CATSTGGETQYF. Here the CDR3 DNA reads TGTGCCACTTCGACAGGGGGAGAGACCCAGTACTTC. The gene calls are TRBV2 and TRBJ2-5, with 9 nucleotides matching TRBD1. V was pared by 10 bases and J by 4 bases, with 4 bases of the junction left unmatched. Germline loops: CDR1 SNHLY, CDR2 FYNNEI. This CDR3 is 12 amino acids long. Full variable domain (remainder filled in from reference TRBV2 and TRBJ2-5): EPEVTQTPSHQVTQMGQEVILRCVPISNHLYFYWYRQILGQKVEFLVSFYNNEISEKSEIFDDQFSVERPDGSNFTLKIRSTKLEDSAMYFCATSTGGETQYFGPGTRLLVL.

The sample holds many counts of this clone. The chain employs TRBV12-3 or TRBV12-4 and TRBJ2-7, with 10 bases aligning to TRBD1. The ends lost 5 bases at V and 11 bases at J; junction bases unmatched: 6. The CDR3 totals 12 residues. DNA of the CDR3: TGTGCCAGCAGTCAGACAGGGGGCTACGAGTACTTC. Translating it yields CASSQTGGYEYF.